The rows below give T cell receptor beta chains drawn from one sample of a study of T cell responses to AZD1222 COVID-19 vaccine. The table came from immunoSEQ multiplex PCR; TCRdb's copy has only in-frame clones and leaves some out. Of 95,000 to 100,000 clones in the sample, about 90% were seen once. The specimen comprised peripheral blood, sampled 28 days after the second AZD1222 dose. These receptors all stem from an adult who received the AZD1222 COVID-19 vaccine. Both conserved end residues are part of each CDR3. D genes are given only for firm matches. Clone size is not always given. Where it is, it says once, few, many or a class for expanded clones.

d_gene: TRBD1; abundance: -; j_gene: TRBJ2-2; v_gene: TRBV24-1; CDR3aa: CATSDRGGHANTGELFF; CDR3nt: TGTGCCACCAGTGACCGAGGGGGCCATGCGAACACCGGGGAGCTGTTTTTT
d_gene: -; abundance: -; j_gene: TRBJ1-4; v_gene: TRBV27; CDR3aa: CASSPFQGREKLFF; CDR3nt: TGTGCCAGCAGCCCATTCCAGGGTCGCGAAAAACTGTTTTTT
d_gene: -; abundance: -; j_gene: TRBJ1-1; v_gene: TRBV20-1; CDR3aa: CSARRGEAFF; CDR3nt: TGCAGTGCGCGTCGTGGTGAAGCTTTCTTT
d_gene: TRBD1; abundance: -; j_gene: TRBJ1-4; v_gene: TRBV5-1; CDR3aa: CASSPGQGAFREKLFF; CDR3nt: TGCGCCAGCAGCCCGGGACAGGGGGCGTTCCGGGAAAAACTGTTTTTT
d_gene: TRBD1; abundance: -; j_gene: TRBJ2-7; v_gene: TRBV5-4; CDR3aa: CASSSGQGAGEQYF; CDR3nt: TGTGCCAGCAGCTCGGGACAGGGGGCTGGGGAGCAGTACTTC
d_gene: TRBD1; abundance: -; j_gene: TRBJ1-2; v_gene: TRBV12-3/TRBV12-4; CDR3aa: CASSLGPGQSLLF; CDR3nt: TGTGCCAGCAGTTTAGGTCCGGGACAGTCCCTTCTTTTC
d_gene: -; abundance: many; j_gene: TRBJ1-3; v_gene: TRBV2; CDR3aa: CASSVDTIYF; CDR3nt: TGTGCCAGCAGTGTAGACACCATATATTTT
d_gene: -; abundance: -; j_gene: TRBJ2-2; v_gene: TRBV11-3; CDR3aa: CASSLVNGGGELFF; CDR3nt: TGTGCCAGCAGCTTAGTGAATGGAGGAGGGGAGCTGTTTTTT
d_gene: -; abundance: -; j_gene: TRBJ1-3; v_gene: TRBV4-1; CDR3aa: CASSPTATPRSGNTIYF; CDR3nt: TGCGCCAGCAGCCCAACCGCGACACCCCGCTCTGGAAACACCATATATTTT
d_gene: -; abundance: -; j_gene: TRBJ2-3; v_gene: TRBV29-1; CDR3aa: CSADGVQYF; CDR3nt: TGCAGCGCCGACGGGGTGCAGTATTTT
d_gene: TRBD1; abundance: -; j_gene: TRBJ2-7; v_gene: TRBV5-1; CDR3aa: CASSYGQGNPYEQYF; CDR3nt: TGCGCCAGCAGTTACGGACAGGGGAACCCCTACGAGCAGTACTTC
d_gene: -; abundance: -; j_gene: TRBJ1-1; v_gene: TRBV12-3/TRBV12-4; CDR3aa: CASSIQVNTEAFF; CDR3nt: TGTGCCAGCAGCATACAAGTAAACACTGAAGCTTTCTTT
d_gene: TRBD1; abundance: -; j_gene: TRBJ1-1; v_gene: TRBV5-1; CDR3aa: CASSRIGTGEAEAFF; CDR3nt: TGCGCCAGCAGTCGTATCGGGACAGGGGAGGCTGAAGCTTTCTTT
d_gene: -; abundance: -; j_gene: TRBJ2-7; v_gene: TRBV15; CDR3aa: CATSRDRSSYEQYF; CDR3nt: TGTGCCACCAGTAGGGACCGGAGTTCCTACGAGCAGTACTTC
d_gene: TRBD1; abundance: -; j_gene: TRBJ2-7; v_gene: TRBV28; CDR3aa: CASRPGTGHYEQYF; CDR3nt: TGTGCCAGCAGACCCGGGACAGGGCACTACGAGCAGTACTTC
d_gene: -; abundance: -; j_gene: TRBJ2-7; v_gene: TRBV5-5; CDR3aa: CASSLTVYEQYF; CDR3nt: TGTGCCAGCAGCTTGACGGTCTACGAGCAGTACTTC